This T cell receptor beta chain appears in the sequencing data of a study of cytomegalovirus exposure and HLA in healthy donors. The wider study: An earlier analysis identified 120 million or so unique TCR beta sequences in about 170 million T cells.

Study results and caveats: An analysis that came later showed most CMV-associated TCR beta chains appearing HLA-restricted. A later analysis reportedly found that, within productive TCRs, an Asian-associated ancestry cluster had fewer N-insertions than the mean observed across the roughly 730 donors. The authors considered a cluster of highly shared sequence variants likely to be a sequencing artifact.

This clone was picked up a small number of times. The antigen is not known. V shed 4 bases and J shed 4 bases, with 8 bases lying between them. This CDR3 contains 13 residues. Looked up from germline, CDR1 is MNHNS and CDR2 is SASEGT. The PCR employed 60 Vbeta primers together with 13 Jbeta primers. Libraries were prepared by immunoSEQ multiplex PCR; TCRdb keeps only in-frame clonotypes and omits some of them. Of 170,000 or so clones listed, around 81% are singletons. The source material was PBMCs. The sequence came from a middle-aged man in good health and CMV-seronegative. The V gene is TRBV6-1, the J gene TRBJ1-5, with a tentative D call TRBD1 (5 bases). The DNA for the CDR3 is TGTGCCAGCAGTGTACAGGTAAATCAGCCCCAGCATTTT. Translating gives CASSVQVNQPQHF.